This is a list of T cell receptor beta chains from one sample in a study of Ad26.COV2.S vaccination and SARS-CoV-2 variants. Sequencing was performed with immunoSEQ multiplex PCR; in TCRdb, only in-frame clones are kept and a portion is missing. The sample lists around 270,000 clones; about 83% were seen once. The specimen comprised peripheral blood, sampled in a trial of Ad26.COV2.S vaccine versus placebo. The receptor source for this set is a person aged 18-65 years who received the Ad26.COV2.S COVID-19 vaccine or a placebo. Both conserved end residues are part of each CDR3. A D gene is named only where the DNA matches it firmly. Not every row has a clone size; where given, it reads once, few, many or a size class.

d_gene	v_gene	abundance	j_gene	CDR3nt	CDR3aa
.	TRBV18	once	TRBJ2-1	TGTGCCAGCTCACGCGGGACAGAAGACAATGAGCAGTTCTTC	CASSRGTEDNEQFF
.	TRBV7-2	.	TRBJ2-7	TGTGCCAGCAGCTCGAGTTGGTACGAGCAGTACTTC	CASSSSWYEQYF
.	TRBV9	.	TRBJ1-1	TGTGCCAGCAGCCCCCGGAACATGAACACTGAAGCTTTCTTT	CASSPRNMNTEAFF
.	TRBV18	.	TRBJ1-1	TGTGCCAGCTCACCATCGACGGGAAACACTGAAGCTTTCTTT	CASSPSTGNTEAFF
.	TRBV27	.	TRBJ1-6	TGTGCCAGCAGTTTCATCGGCACCTACAATTCACCCCTCCACTTT	CASSFIGTYNSPLHF
TRBD1	TRBV7-3	.	TRBJ1-2	TGTGCCAGCAGCCTCGGACAGGCCAACTATGGCTACACCTTC	CASSLGQANYGYTF
.	TRBV12-3/TRBV12-4	once	TRBJ2-5	TGTGCCAGCAGCCCGGGAGTGCCAGAGACCCAGTACTTC	CASSPGVPETQYF
.	TRBV6-2/TRBV6-3	.	TRBJ1-2	TGTGCCAGCAGTAGCGTGGGCTACACCTTC	CASSSVGYTF
TRBD1	TRBV4-2	.	TRBJ2-7	TGTGCCAGCAGAGAAGACAGGGGGGGCTACGAGCAGTACTTC	CASREDRGGYEQYF
.	TRBV3-1/TRBV3-2	.	TRBJ1-1	TGTGCCAGCAGCCAACAAGGCCCAAACACTGAAGCTTTCTTT	CASSQQGPNTEAFF
.	TRBV19	once	TRBJ1-1	TGTGCCAGTACCCAGTCACAAAGGGACACTGAAGCTTTCTTT	CASTQSQRDTEAFF
.	TRBV6-1	few	TRBJ1-5	TGTGCCAGCAGTGAAAACGGGGGACGCCAGCCCCAGCATTTT	CASSENGGRQPQHF
TRBD2	TRBV2	.	TRBJ2-3	TGTGCCAGCAGTGAACTAGCGGGAGTAGATACGCAGTATTTT	CASSELAGVDTQYF
.	TRBV25-1	.	TRBJ2-2	TGTGCCAGCAGTGGTTCGGCCGGGGGGCGGACCGGGGAGCTGTTTTTT	CASSGSAGGRTGELFF
TRBD2	TRBV7-9	.	TRBJ2-2	TGTGCCAGCAGCTTAGGACTAGCGGGAGGGCCGGACGGGGAGCTGTTTTTT	CASSLGLAGGPDGELFF
.	TRBV6-2/TRBV6-3	.	TRBJ2-3	TGTGCCAGCAGTTACTCCGCATGGACAGATACGCAGTATTTT	CASSYSAWTDTQYF
.	TRBV5-1	.	TRBJ2-3	TGCGCCAGCAGCTTGGGAATGGGGGACACAGATACGCAGTATTTT	CASSLGMGDTDTQYF
.	TRBV5-1	.	TRBJ1-6	TGCGCCAGCAGCTTTGGGCAGATCGATAATTCACCCCTCCACTTT	CASSFGQIDNSPLHF
.	TRBV7-9	.	TRBJ2-1	TGTGCCAGCAGCTCCCGAGGGGGGGCATTGAATGAGCAGTTCTTC	CASSSRGGALNEQFF
.	TRBV28	.	TRBJ2-2	TGTGCCAGCAGTTTTAGCACCGGGGAGCTGTTTTTT	CASSFSTGELFF
TRBD1	TRBV9	few	TRBJ2-3	TGTGCCAGCAGCGTAGACAGGGGCTATGGCACAGATACGCAGTATTTT	CASSVDRGYGTDTQYF
.	TRBV20-1	.	TRBJ1-1	TGCAGTGCTGGGCAGACTATTGAAGCTTTCTTT	CSAGQTIEAFF
.	TRBV27	.	TRBJ2-7	TGTGCCAGCAGTTTATCGAGTGGGACACTCTCCTACGAGCAGTACTTC	CASSLSSGTLSYEQYF
TRBD1	TRBV6-2/TRBV6-3	.	TRBJ1-5	TGTGCCAGCAGTCCCCAGCTTGGGACAGACCCAATCAGGGGGTTGAATTTT	CASSPQLGTDPIRGLNF
.	TRBV9	.	TRBJ1-2	TGTGCCAGCAGTGGATCGGGGCAGGGATATGGCTACACCTTC	CASSGSGQGYGYTF
TRBD1	TRBV6-6	.	TRBJ1-2	TGTGCCAGCAGTTTCACAGGGACAGGGGGCCACTATGGCTACACCTTC	CASSFTGTGGHYGYTF
TRBD1	TRBV7-2	.	TRBJ2-1	TGTGCCAGCAGCTTGGGGGGTACAGGGGGCTTAGAGCAGTTCTTC	CASSLGGTGGLEQFF
TRBD2	TRBV4-3	.	TRBJ2-3	TGCGCCAGCAGCCAAACGACTAGCGGGAGTACAGATACGCAGTATTTT	CASSQTTSGSTDTQYF
TRBD1	TRBV18	.	TRBJ1-2	TGTGCCAGCTCACCACTCGGACAGGGGAGCGGCTACACCTTC	CASSPLGQGSGYTF